Listed here are 28 T cell receptor beta chains from one sample, sequenced in a study of blood T cells in healthy people across ages (dated by TCRdb to the mid-2010s). The library was obtained by 5' RACE. TCRdb shows the sequencer as Illumina HiSeq 2500. A second PCR of about 6 to 11 cycles was performed with a sample-barcoded 5' primer and a J-beta primer mix. TCRdb's own reprocessing of the public reads used fastp at Q25 and MiXCR and kept productive beta chains. Identical CDR3 proteins give one entry, which carries the most common genes and DNA. The sample table contains 1,100,000 or so distinct CDR3 sequences; only one count was recorded for more than 35% of them. In total, the top ten clones hold approximately 17% of the sample. The sample consisted of blood. The receptors here all came from a woman between 55 and 75 years old in good health.

This rearrangement joins TRBV9 to TRBJ1-5; no clear D gene. The CDR3 totals 10 residues. The germline V and J ends were trimmed by 5 bases and 8 bases, with 5 bases remaining between them. The V gene's germline CDR1 is SGDLS and CDR2 YYNGEE. The CDR3 sequence is CASSKEPQHF. Here the CDR3 DNA reads TGTGCCAGCAGTAAGGAGCCCCAGCATTTT. Based on the CDR3 plus reference TRBV9 and TRBJ1-5, the full variable domain is DSGVTQTPKHLITATGQRVTLRCSPRSGDLSVYWYQQSLDQGLQFLIQYYNGEERAKGNILERFSAQQFPDLHSELNLSSLELGDSALYFCASSKEPQHFGDGTRLSIL.

This clonotype has a handful of counts. The rearrangement links TRBV12-3 or TRBV12-4 to TRBJ2-3; D possibly matches TRBD1 or TRBD2 (5 bases each). V lost 5 bases to trimming and J lost 2 bases, with 11 bases between them. The CDR3 consists of 14 residues. The CDR3 bases are TGTGCCAGCAGTCCGGGACCGTACACAGATACGCAGTATTTT. Translation: CASSPGPYTDTQYF.

This clonotype was observed a few times. The chain is built from TRBV29-1 and TRBJ2-7; D is undetermined. V was trimmed by 2 bases and J by 1 base, leaving 9 bases between them. Per germline, CDR1 SQVTM and CDR2 ANQGSEA. The CDR3 consists of 13 residues. The CDR3 DNA is TGCAGCGTTGAATTTGGCGGATCCTACGAGCAGTACTTC. Its translation is CSVEFGGSYEQYF.

This clonotype has a handful of counts. The rearrangement joins TRBV28 to TRBJ2-5; the D gene is possibly TRBD2 (5 bases). This CDR3 region has 13 residues. With 4 bases removed from V and 5 bases from J, the gap between germline ends came to 11 bases. Germline CDR1 and CDR2: MDHEN and SYDVKM. The CDR3 DNA follows: TGTGCCAGCAGTTCAGCGGCCTTGGAGACCCAGTACTTC. Translation gives CASSSAALETQYF.

The chain couples TRBV27 to TRBJ2-7, with a tentative D call TRBD2 (5 bases). With 6 bases removed from V and 5 bases from J, the gap between germline ends came to 17 bases. CDR1 and CDR2 from the germline V gene are MNHEY and SMNVEV (reference sequence). This CDR3 comprises 14 residues. The CDR3 DNA sequence: TGTGCCAGCAGAGGACCGTGGGCGGGCAACGAGCAGTACTTC. Protein sequence: CASRGPWAGNEQYF.

The chain is built from TRBV27 and TRBJ1-4; 10 bases are a match to TRBD1. Losses at the gene ends were 6 bases for V and 5 bases for J; bases not matched to a gene: 6. The CDR3 has 15 amino acids. The germline CDR1 and CDR2 sequences are MNHEY and SMNVEV (reference sequence). The CDR3 DNA follows: TGTGCCAGCAGGCCCGGACAGGGGGGAAATGAAAAACTGTTTTTT. This codes for CASRPGQGGNEKLFF.

This clonotype was recorded a few times. The chain joins TRBV12-3 or TRBV12-4 to TRBJ1-1, with 10 bases aligning to TRBD1. Germline trimming cut 7 bases from V and 5 bases from J; bases unmatched to any gene: 4. The CDR3 runs to 13 residues. The CDR3 reads CASKGQGRTEAFF. The CDR3 coding sequence is TGTGCCAGCAAGGGACAGGGGCGAACTGAAGCTTTCTTT.

The chain uses TRBV6-2 or TRBV6-3 and TRBJ2-1; D is uncertain. V was cut by 6 bases and J by 7 bases, with 22 bases left in between. CDR1 and CDR2 from the germline V gene are MNHEY and SVGEGT. This CDR3 has 16 residues. The CDR3: CASSHTSVQRWNEQFF. The CDR3 nucleotides read TGTGCCAGCAGCCATACCAGTGTCCAGAGATGGAATGAGCAGTTCTTC.

J is TRBJ1-2 and V is TRBV5-1, with TRBD1 as a possible D gene (5 bases). In germline, CDR1 is SGHRS, CDR2 YFSETQ. V dropped 0 bases and J dropped 8 bases, with 14 bases sitting between them. The length of the CDR3 is 14 residues. CDR3 coding DNA: TGCGCCAGCAGCTTGGCCCCAAAACAGGCCGGCTACACCTTC. Its translation: CASSLAPKQAGYTF.

This chain links TRBV10-3 with TRBJ2-5; D is perhaps TRBD1 (7 bases). CDR3 length: 16 amino acids. V was shortened by 2 bases and J by 2 bases, with 15 bases between the two germline ends. Looked up from germline, CDR1 is ENHRY and CDR2 is SYGVKD. This chain's CDR3 is CAISEPTGEVQETQYF. CDR3 bases: TGTGCCATCAGTGAGCCAACAGGGGAGGTGCAAGAGACCCAGTACTTC.

The table lists this clonotype with a few counts. The chain has TRBV7-9 and TRBJ2-7; D perhaps matches TRBD2 (5 bases). Trimming took 4 bases from V and 0 from J, leaving 10 bases between them. Germline values: CDR1 SEHNR, CDR2 FQNEAQ (reference sequence). There are 14 residues in the CDR3. CDR3 in DNA: TGTGCCAGCAGCTCGGACGGGGACTCCTACGAGCAGTACTTC. Its protein product is CASSSDGDSYEQYF.

The chain links TRBV5-1 to TRBJ1-1; weak D call: TRBD1 (5 bases). This CDR3 contains 16 residues. V was shortened by 0 bases and J by 2 bases, with 14 bases between the two germline ends. Germline V gene lookup returns CDR1 SGHRS and CDR2 YFSETQ. The CDR3 loop reads CASSLGAGSINTEAFF. DNA of the CDR3: TGCGCCAGCAGCTTGGGGGCAGGGAGTATAAACACTGAAGCTTTCTTT. The whole variable domain, filled in from reference TRBV5-1 and TRBJ1-1, reads KAGVTQTPRYLIKTRGQQVTLSCSPISGHRSVSWYQQTPGQGLQFLFEYFSETQRNKGNFPGRFSGRQFSNSRSEMNVSTLELGDSALYLCASSLGAGSINTEAFFGQGTRLTVV.

A note on this clonotype: This sequence may be a read error, since a much larger clone differs from it by one base. In DNA, the CDR3 is TGCGCCAGCAGCTTGATGGCGGGAGGGCCGAATGAGCAGTACTTC. This encodes CASSLMAGGPNEQYF. The genes are TRBV5-1 and TRBJ2-7; 9 bases line up with TRBD2. The V gene end was trimmed by 1 base and the J gene end by 7 bases; junction bases not matched to a gene: 9. This CDR3 has 15 amino acids. The germline V gene encodes CDR1 SGHRS and CDR2 YFSETQ. The full variable domain, with the rest looked up from reference TRBV5-1 and TRBJ2-7, is KAGVTQTPRYLIKTRGQQVTLSCSPISGHRSVSWYQQTPGQGLQFLFEYFSETQRNKGNFPGRFSGRQFSNSRSEMNVSTLELGDSALYLCASSLMAGGPNEQYFGPGTRLTVT.

V and J are TRBV12-3 or TRBV12-4 and TRBJ2-3; 10 bases are shared with TRBD2. The trim removed 4 bases at V and 5 bases at J, leaving 3 bases unmatched. This CDR3 region has 14 residues. CDR3 bases: TGTGCCAGCAGTTGCCGGACTAGCGGAGATACGCAGTATTTT. Its translation is CASSCRTSGDTQYF.

The chain recombines TRBV28 with TRBJ2-1; D is uncertain. V was shortened by 3 bases and J by 4 bases, with 13 bases between the two germline ends. Germline V gene sequence: CDR1 MDHEN, CDR2 SYDVKM. The CDR3 spans 15 residues. The CDR3, as DNA: TGTGCCAGCAGTTTGGACCAAGCTGAATACAATGAGCAGTTCTTC. This encodes CASSLDQAEYNEQFF.

This clonotype occurred a few times. The gene calls are TRBV14 and TRBJ2-1, with 8 bases that match TRBD2. Losses at the gene ends were 1 base for V and 5 bases for J; bases not matched to a gene: 10. Germline V gene data show CDR1 as SGHDN and CDR2 as FVKESK. The CDR3 consists of 17 residues. The CDR3 DNA follows: TGTGCCAGCAGCCAAGCCCCTAGACTAGCGCGGAACAATGAGCAGTTCTTC. It encodes CASSQAPRLARNNEQFF.

This clonotype was picked up many times. The gene calls are TRBV27 and TRBJ2-5; TRBD2 is a possible D gene (5 bases). The germline gives CDR1 MNHEY, CDR2 SMNVEV (reference sequence). CDR3 size: 14 residues. Trimming stripped 5 bases from V and 8 bases from J, with 18 bases between. The CDR3 DNA follows: TGTGCCAGCAGTCCAGGACTGCGGTGGGATACCCAGTACTTC. Residues: CASSPGLRWDTQYF.

This clonotype has a single count. CDR3 nucleotide sequence: TGCAGTGCTAGAAACTCGGACAGGGTTGGCTACACCTTC. Translation: CSARNSDRVGYTF. The rearrangement uses TRBV20-1 and TRBJ1-2, with 8 bases lining up with TRBD1. The germline gives CDR1 DFQATT, CDR2 SNEGSKA (reference sequence). The CDR3 covers 13 residues. V trimming: 2 bases; J trimming: 7 bases; junction bases outside the gene matches: 6.

V is TRBV20-1 and J is TRBJ2-1; possibly TRBD2 for D (6 bases). V lost 6 bases, J lost 0 bases, and 12 bases lay in between. Looked up from germline, CDR1 is DFQATT and CDR2 is SNEGSKA (reference sequence). The CDR3 spans 14 residues. CDR3 in amino acids: CSAEGDYSYNEQFF. The CDR3 bases are TGCAGTGCGGAGGGTGACTACTCCTACAATGAGCAGTTCTTC.

V is TRBV30 and J is TRBJ2-7; no clear D gene. Germline CDR1 and CDR2: GTSNPN and SVGIG (reference sequence). V lost 7 bases and J 4 bases, leaving 8 bases between the germline ends. The CDR3 has 10 amino acids. CDR3 nucleotides: TGTGCCTCCCCCTCGTACGAGCAGTACTTC. Protein sequence: CASPSYEQYF.

J is TRBJ2-7 and V is TRBV28; TRBD2 might be the D (6 bases). Germline values: CDR1 MDHEN, CDR2 SYDVKM. The CDR3 contains 16 residues. Trimming left V 5 bases short and J 0 bases short, with 17 bases between. This chain's CDR3 is CASSTLTGELSYEQYF. In DNA form, the CDR3 reads TGTGCCAGCAGTACTTTAACGGGGGAGCTCTCCTACGAGCAGTACTTC.

This clonotype was seen more than once but under ten times. The V and J genes are TRBV7-9 and TRBJ2-7; 7 bases match TRBD1. The J call may be wrong; the DNA end is better matched by TRBJ2-5. Germline values: CDR1 SEHNR, CDR2 FQNEAQ (reference sequence). This CDR3 contains 14 residues. The CDR3 coding sequence is TGTGCCAGCAGCTACGACAGGGTTCAAGAGACCCAGTACTTC. Translation gives CASSYDRVQETQYF.

The rearrangement uses TRBV5-1 and TRBJ2-5, with D possibly matching TRBD2 (6 bases). The J call is doubtful: the DNA matches TRBJ2-7 better. The CDR3 has 14 amino acids. Per germline, CDR1 SGHRS and CDR2 YFSETQ. The CDR3 is CASTSLLGSYEQYF. The DNA for the CDR3 is TGCGCCAGCACTTCCCTACTCGGGAGCTACGAGCAGTACTTC.

This clonotype was seen only a few times. V and J are TRBV5-1 and TRBJ2-3, with 11 positions matching TRBD2. Trimming removed 3 bases from V and 1 base from J; junction bases left unmatched: 1. The CDR3 extends over 15 amino acids. From germline, CDR1 is SGHRS and CDR2 YFSETQ. The CDR3 DNA is TGCGCCAGCAGCTGGGGACTAGCGGGCACAGATACGCAGTATTTT. Protein sequence: CASSWGLAGTDTQYF.

This clonotype was counted many times. Germline and junction disagree at one end, which may indicate a read error. This chain uses TRBV5-1 with TRBJ2-1; 11 bases map to TRBD2. The CDR3 extends over 16 amino acids. Germline lookup yields CDR1 SGHRS and CDR2 YFSETQ. CDR3 nucleotide sequence: TGTGCCAGCAGCCTAGGGACTAGCGGCGCCTACAATGAGCAGTTCTTC. It specifies CASSLGTSGAYNEQFF.

The chain uses TRBV4-2 and TRBJ2-7; possibly TRBD1 for D (6 bases). V lost 4 bases and J 6 bases, leaving 16 bases between the germline ends. CDR3 size: 14 residues. CDR1 is LGHNA and CDR2 is YNFKEQ in the germline V gene. This CDR3 is CASSPQEGGVEQYF. CDR3 in DNA: TGTGCCAGCAGCCCCCAAGAAGGGGGAGTCGAGCAGTACTTC.

In its sample, this clonotype was seen a few times. The chain is built from TRBV10-2 and TRBJ2-1, with D perhaps matching TRBD1 or TRBD2 (5 bases each). The CDR3 totals 17 residues. V lost 7 bases to trimming and J lost 7 bases, with 26 bases between them. The germline V gene has CDR1 WSHSY and CDR2 SAAADI. The DNA for the CDR3 is TGCGCCAGCACCACCGGGGCCTTTGGGTTCGGTGGTAATGAGCAGTTCTTC. Translated, it gives CASTTGAFGFGGNEQFF.

V usage is TRBV12-3 or TRBV12-4 and J usage is TRBJ1-2, with 8 nucleotides matching TRBD1. The junction had 8 bases not matched to a gene; V was cut back by 6 bases and J by 8 bases. This CDR3 is built from 13 residues. The CDR3 is CASSRGQGGGYTF. DNA for the CDR3: TGTGCCAGCAGCCGTGGACAGGGAGGGGGCTACACCTTC.